The 2 T cell receptor beta chains presented below share a single source sample, sequenced in a study of human T cells and chemical hapten exposure. TCRdb redid the calling of the RACE reads with MiXCR, one entry per CDR3 protein. Here the sample spans 250,000 or so distinct CDR3 sequences, about 7.7% being singletons. Time point meaning: pre-sensitization, week 0. This sample's treatment: therapeutic diphenylcyclopropenone sensitization with weekly scalp DPC. Sequencing used whole blood, obtained in connection with sensitization to the hapten diphenylcyclopropenone (DPC). The origin of the receptors is a man aged 18 to 35 with alopecia areata. Some clones in this sample may be carry-over from other donors' samples.

This sequence joins TRBV28 and TRBJ2-3; 9 bases align to TRBD2. Looked up from germline, CDR1 is MDHEN and CDR2 is SYDVKM. The CDR3 has 14 amino acids. J gave up 7 bases and V 3 bases, and 5 bases lay outside the gene matches. CDR3 protein: CASSLPSGANTQYF. The CDR3 DNA is TGTGCCAGCAGTTTGCCTAGCGGGGCAAATACGCAGTATTTT.

This clonotype has ten or more counts. The rearrangement links TRBV7-3 to TRBJ1-1; tentative D call: TRBD1 (5 bases). The CDR3 extends over 16 amino acids. Germline loops: CDR1 SGHTA, CDR2 FQGTGA. Trimming left V 1 base short and J 1 base short, with 13 bases between. The CDR3, as DNA: TGTGCCAGCAGCTTAATTCCCGGGGCGCAGAACACTGAAGCTTTCTTT. Residues: CASSLIPGAQNTEAFF.